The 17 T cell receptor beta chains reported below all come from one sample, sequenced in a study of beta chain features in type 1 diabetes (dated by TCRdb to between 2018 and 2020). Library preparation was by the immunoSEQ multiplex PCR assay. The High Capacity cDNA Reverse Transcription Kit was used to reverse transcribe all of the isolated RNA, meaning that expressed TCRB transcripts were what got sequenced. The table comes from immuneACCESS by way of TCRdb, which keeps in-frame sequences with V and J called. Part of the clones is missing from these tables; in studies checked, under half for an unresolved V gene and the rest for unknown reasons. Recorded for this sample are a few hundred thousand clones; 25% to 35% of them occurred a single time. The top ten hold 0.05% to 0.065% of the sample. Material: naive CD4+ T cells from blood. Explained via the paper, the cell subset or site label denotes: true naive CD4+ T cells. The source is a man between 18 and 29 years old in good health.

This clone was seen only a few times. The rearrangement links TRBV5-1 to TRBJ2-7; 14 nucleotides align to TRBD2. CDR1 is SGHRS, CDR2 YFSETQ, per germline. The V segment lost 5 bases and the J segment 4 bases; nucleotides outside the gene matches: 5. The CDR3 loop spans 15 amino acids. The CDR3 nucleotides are TGCGCCAGCAGGTTAGGGACTAGCGGGAGTTACGAGCAGTACTTC. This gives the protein CASRLGTSGSYEQYF. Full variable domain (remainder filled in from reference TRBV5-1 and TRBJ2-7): KAGVTQTPRYLIKTRGQQVTLSCSPISGHRSVSWYQQTPGQGLQFLFEYFSETQRNKGNFPGRFSGRQFSNSRSEMNVSTLELGDSALYLCASRLGTSGSYEQYFGPGTRLTVT.

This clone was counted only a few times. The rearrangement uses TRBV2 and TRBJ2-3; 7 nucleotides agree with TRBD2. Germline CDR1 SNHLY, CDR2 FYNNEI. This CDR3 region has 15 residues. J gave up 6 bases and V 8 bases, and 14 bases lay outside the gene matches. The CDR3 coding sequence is TGTGCCAGCGGTTTGAGGGAGGGCCCCATGGATACGCAGTATTTT. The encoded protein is CASGLREGPMDTQYF.

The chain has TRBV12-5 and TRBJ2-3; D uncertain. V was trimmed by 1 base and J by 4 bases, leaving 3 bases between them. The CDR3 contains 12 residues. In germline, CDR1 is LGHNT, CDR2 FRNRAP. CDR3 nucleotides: TGTGCTAGTGGTTTGGAAGCAGATACGCAGTATTTT. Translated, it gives CASGLEADTQYF.

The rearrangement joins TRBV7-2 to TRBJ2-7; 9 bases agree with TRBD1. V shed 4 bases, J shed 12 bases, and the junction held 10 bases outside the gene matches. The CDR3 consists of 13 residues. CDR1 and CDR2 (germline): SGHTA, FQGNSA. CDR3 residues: CASSSADRGSRYF. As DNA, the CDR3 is TGTGCCAGCAGCTCGGCGGACAGGGGAAGTCGGTACTTC. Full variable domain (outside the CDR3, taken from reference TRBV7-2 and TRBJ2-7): GAGVSQSPSNKVTEKGKDVELRCDPISGHTALYWYRQSLGQGLEFLIYFQGNSAPDKSGLPSDRFSAERTGGSVSTLTIQRTQQEDSAVYLCASSSADRGSRYFGPGTRLTVT.

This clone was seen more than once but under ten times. The CDR3 bases are TGTGCCACCTTGGACACGACTAGCACAGATACGCAGTATTTT. It yields the protein CATLDTTSTDTQYF. The chain joins TRBV10-3 to TRBJ2-3; possible D gene TRBD1, 5 bases. The CDR3 runs to 14 residues. Germline CDR1 and CDR2: ENHRY and SYGVKD. Trimming pared 10 bases from V and 0 bases from J, leaving 14 bases between.

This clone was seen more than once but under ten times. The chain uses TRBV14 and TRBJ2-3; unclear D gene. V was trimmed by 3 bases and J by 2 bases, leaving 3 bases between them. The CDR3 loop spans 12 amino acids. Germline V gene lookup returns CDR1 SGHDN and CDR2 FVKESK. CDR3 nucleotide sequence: TGTGCCAGCAGCCACCTCACAGATACGCAGTATTTT. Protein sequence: CASSHLTDTQYF.

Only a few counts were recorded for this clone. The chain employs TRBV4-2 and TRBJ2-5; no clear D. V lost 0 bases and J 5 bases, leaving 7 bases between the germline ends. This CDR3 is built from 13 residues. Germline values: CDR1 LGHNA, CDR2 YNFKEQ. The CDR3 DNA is TGTGCCAGCAGCCAAGATGCCATGGAGACCCAGTACTTC. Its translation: CASSQDAMETQYF.

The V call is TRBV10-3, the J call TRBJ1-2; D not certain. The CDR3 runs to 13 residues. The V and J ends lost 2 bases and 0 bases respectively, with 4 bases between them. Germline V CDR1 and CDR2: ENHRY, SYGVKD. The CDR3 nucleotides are TGTGCCATCAGTGAGCAAGCTAACTATGGCTACACCTTC. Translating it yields CAISEQANYGYTF.

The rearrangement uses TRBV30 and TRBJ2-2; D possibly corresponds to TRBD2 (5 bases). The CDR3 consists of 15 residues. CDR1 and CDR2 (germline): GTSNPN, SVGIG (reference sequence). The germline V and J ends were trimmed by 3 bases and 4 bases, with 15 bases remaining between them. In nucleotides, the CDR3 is TGTGCCTGGAGCGGAAGTGGGAGAGGCACCGGGGAGCTGTTTTTT. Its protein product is CAWSGSGRGTGELFF.

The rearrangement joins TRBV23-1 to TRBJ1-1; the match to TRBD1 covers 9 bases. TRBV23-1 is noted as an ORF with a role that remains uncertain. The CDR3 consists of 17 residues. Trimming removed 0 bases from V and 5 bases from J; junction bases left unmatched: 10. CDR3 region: CASSQSKGQGRETEAFF. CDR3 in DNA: TGCGCCAGCAGTCAATCGAAAGGACAGGGGAGGGAAACTGAAGCTTTCTTT.

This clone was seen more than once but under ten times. The CDR3 DNA reads as TGTGCCAGCAGCTCACACAGGTCACTAGCGGGGGATGAGCAGTTCTTC. Translated, it gives CASSSHRSLAGDEQFF. This chain links TRBV14 with TRBJ2-1, with 11 positions matching TRBD2. J gave up 8 bases and V 5 bases, and 11 bases lay outside the gene matches. The CDR3 is made up of 16 amino acids. Germline V CDR1 and CDR2: SGHDN, FVKESK.

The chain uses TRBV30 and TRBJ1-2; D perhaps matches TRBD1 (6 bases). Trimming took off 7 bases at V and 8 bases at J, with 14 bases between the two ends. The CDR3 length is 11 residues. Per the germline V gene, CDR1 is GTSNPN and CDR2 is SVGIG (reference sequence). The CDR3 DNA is TGTGCCTCGTCAGGGGCGGCGGGCTACACCTTC. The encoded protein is CASSGAAGYTF.

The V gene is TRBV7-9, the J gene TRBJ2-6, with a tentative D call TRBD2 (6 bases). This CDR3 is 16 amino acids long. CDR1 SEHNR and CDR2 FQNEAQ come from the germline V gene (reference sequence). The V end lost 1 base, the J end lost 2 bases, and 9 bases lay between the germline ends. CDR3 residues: CASSLGASAGANVLTF. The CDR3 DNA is TGTGCCAGCAGCTTAGGAGCTAGCGCTGGGGCCAACGTCCTGACTTTC.

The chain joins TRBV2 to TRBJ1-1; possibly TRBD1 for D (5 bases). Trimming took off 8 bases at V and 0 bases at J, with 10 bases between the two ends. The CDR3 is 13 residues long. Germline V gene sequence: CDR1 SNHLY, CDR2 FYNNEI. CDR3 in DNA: TGTGCCAGCTCAGGGACCTTGAACACTGAAGCTTTCTTT. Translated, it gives CASSGTLNTEAFF.

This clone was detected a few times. CDR3 nucleotide sequence: TGTGCCATCAGTGAGTCGGGGGGTTCCTACGAGCAGTACTTC. Encoded protein: CAISESGGSYEQYF. V and J are TRBV10-3 and TRBJ2-7; perhaps TRBD2 as D (6 bases). V dropped 0 bases and J dropped 1 base, with 7 bases sitting between them. Looked up from germline, CDR1 is ENHRY and CDR2 is SYGVKD. The CDR3 loop spans 14 amino acids.

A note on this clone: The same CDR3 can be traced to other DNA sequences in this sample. The CDR3 spells CASSLGQGNEKLFF. The CDR3 nucleotides read TGCGCCAGCAGCTTGGGACAGGGGAACGAAAAACTGTTTTTT. The chain has TRBV5-1 and TRBJ1-4, with TRBD1 matching over 8 bases. CDR1 SGHRS and CDR2 YFSETQ come from the germline V gene. V lost 0 bases to trimming and J lost 8 bases; unmatched junction nucleotides: 3. The CDR3 covers 14 residues.

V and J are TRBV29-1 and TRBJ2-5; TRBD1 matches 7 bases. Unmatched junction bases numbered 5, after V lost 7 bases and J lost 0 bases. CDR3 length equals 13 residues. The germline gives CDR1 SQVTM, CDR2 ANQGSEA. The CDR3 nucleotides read TGCAGCGATCGACAGGGCCACCAAGAGACCCAGTACTTC. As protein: CSDRQGHQETQYF.